The present TCR beta chain was sequenced within a study of OX40 agonist ivuxolimab in advanced cancers. The study's findings and limits: Nonresponders included some who also had low normalized T-cell clonal expansion.

Trimming cost V 0 bases and J 5 bases, with 15 bases left between them. Germline V gives CDR1 SGDLS, CDR2 YYNGEE. The CDR3 is made up of 16 amino acids. Sequencing was performed with immunoSEQ multiplex PCR; in TCRdb, only in-frame clones are kept and a portion is missing. This table holds 50,000 to 65,000 clones, around nine tenths found once. Comment on this clone: Antigen: not known.

This chain connects TRBV9 to TRBJ2-1, with D perhaps TRBD2 (6 bases). This TCR was recovered from an adult with an advanced solid tumor such as melanoma, head and neck, liver or kidney cancer. Here the sequenced sample was CD4+ or CD8+ T cells sorted from blood, taken in a trial of the OX40 agonist ivuxolimab. DNA of the CDR3: TGTGCCAGCAGCGTAGAGTTGCGGGGCCGGGACAATGAGCAGTTCTTC. Encoded protein: CASSVELRGRDNEQFF.